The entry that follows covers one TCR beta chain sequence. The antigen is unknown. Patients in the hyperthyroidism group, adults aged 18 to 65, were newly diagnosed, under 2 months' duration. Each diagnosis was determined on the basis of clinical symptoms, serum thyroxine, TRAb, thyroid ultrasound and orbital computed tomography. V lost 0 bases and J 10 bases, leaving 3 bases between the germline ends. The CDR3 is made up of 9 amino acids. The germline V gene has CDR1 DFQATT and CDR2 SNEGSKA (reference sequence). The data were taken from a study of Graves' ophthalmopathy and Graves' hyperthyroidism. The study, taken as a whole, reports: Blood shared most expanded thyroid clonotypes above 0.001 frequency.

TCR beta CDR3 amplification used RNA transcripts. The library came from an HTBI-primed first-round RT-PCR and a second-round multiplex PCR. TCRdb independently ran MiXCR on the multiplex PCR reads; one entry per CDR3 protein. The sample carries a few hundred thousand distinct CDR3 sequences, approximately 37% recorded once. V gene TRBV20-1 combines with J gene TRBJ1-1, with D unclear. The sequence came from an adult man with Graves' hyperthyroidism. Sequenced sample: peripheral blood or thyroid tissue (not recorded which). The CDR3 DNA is TGCAGTGCTAGAGATGGAGCTTTCTTT. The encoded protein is CSARDGAFF.